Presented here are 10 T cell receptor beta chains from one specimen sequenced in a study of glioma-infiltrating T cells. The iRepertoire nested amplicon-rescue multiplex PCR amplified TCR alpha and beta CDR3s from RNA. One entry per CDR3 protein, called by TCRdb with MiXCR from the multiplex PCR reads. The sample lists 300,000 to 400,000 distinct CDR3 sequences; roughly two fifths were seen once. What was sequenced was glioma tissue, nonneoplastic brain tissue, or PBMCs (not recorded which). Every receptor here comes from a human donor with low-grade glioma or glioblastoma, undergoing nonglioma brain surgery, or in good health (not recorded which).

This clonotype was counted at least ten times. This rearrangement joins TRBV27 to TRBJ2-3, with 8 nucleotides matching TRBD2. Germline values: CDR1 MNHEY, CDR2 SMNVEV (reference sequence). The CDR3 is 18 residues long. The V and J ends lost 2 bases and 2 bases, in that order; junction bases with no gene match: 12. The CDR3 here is CASSLIGLAGGVTDTQYF. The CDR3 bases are TGTGCCAGCAGTTTAATAGGGCTAGCGGGTGGTGTCACAGATACGCAGTATTTT.

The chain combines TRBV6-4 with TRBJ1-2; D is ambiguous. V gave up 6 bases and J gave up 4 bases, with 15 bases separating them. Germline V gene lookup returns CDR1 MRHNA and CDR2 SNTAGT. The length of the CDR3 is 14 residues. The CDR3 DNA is TGTGCCAGCAGCGGGGATAGGGTCCTCTATGGCTACACCTTC. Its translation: CASSGDRVLYGYTF.

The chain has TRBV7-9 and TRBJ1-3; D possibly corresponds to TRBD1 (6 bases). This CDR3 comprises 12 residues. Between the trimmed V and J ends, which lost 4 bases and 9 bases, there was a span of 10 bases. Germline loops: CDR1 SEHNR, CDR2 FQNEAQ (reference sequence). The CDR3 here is CASSSQGCTIYF. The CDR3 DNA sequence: TGTGCCAGCAGCTCACAGGGATGCACCATATATTTT. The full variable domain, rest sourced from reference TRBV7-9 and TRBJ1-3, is DTGVSQNPRHKITKRGQNVTFRCDPISEHNRLYWYRQTLGQGPEFLTYFQNEAQLEKSRLLSDRFSAERPKGSFSTLEIQRTEQGDSAMYLCASSSQGCTIYFGEGSWLTVV.

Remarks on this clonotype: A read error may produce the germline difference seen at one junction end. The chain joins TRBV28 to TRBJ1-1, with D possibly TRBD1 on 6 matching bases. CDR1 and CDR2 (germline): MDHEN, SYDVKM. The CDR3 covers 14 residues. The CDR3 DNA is TGTGCCGGCAGTTTAAGCAGGGGGAACACTGAAGCTTTCTTT. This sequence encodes CAGSLSRGNTEAFF.

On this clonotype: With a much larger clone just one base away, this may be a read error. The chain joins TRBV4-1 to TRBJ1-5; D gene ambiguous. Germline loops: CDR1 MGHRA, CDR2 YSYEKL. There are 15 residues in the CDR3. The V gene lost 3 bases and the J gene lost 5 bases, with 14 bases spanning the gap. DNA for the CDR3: TGCGCCAGCAGCCATGATATTTGGATGGATCAGCCCCAGCATTTT. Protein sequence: CASSHDIWMDQPQHF.

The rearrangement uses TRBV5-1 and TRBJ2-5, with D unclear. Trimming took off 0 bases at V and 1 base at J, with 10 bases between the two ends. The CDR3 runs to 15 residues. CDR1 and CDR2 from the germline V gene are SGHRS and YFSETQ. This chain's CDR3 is CASSLAGTTQETQYF. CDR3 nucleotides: TGCGCCAGCAGCTTGGCCGGTACAACCCAAGAGACCCAGTACTTC.

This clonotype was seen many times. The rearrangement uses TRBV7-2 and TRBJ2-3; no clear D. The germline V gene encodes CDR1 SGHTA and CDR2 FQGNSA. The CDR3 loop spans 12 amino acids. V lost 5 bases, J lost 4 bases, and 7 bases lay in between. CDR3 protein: CASSPSADTQYF. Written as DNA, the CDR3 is TGTGCCAGCAGCCCCAGCGCAGATACGCAGTATTTT.

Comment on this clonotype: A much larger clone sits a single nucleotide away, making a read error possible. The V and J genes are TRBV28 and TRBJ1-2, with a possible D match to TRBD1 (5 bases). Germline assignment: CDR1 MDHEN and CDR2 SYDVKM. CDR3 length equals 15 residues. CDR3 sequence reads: CASSPGTDSNYGHTF. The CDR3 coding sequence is TGTGCCAGCAGTCCCGGGACCGATTCCAACTATGGCCACACCTTC.

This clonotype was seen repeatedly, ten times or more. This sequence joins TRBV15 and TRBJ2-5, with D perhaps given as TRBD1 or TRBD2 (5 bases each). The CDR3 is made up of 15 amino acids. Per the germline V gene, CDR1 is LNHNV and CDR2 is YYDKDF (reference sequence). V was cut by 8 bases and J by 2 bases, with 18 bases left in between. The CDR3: CATQEGRVGQETQYF. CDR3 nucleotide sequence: TGTGCCACCCAAGAGGGACGCGTAGGACAAGAGACCCAGTACTTC. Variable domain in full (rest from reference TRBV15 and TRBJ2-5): DAMVIQNPRYQVTQFGKPVTLSCSQTLNHNVMYWYQQKSSQAPKLLFHYYDKDFNNEADTPDNFQSRRPNTSFCFLDIRSPGLGDTAMYLCATQEGRVGQETQYFGPGTRLLVL.

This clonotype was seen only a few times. CDR3 nucleotide sequence: TGTGCCAGCAGCGCATTGACAGGGGCCTATGGCTACACCTTC. It encodes CASSALTGAYGYTF. The V call is TRBV7-2, the J call TRBJ1-2, with TRBD1 matching 8 bases. CDR1 is SGHTA, CDR2 FQGNSA, per germline. V lost 5 bases, J lost 4 bases, and 6 bases stayed unmatched. CDR3 length equals 14 residues.